A single sample is the source of the 11 T cell receptor beta chains below, sequenced in a study of Tregs in tolerant kidney transplant recipients. TCRdb's copy holds only in-frame clones and misses some; the assay was immunoSEQ multiplex PCR. Recorded for this sample: 6,400 or so clones. Mixed chimerism was transient after nonmyeloablative marrow transplants from related graft donors. The input for sequencing was CD8+ T cells from blood (PBMCs), taken 12 months after the transplant. The receptors here all came from a human patient who received a combined kidney and bone marrow transplant. A subset of T cells may come from the graft donor.

To note about this clone: The read falls 3 residues short of the CDR3 end, and the missing part is taken from the germline J gene. The J gene is TRBJ2-6, the V gene TRBV10-3; the D gene is possibly TRBD1 (5 bases). CDR1 and CDR2 (germline): ENHRY, SYGVKD. V dropped 0 bases and J dropped 0 bases, with 12 bases sitting between them. This CDR3 contains 18 residues. CDR3 bases read: TGTGCCATCAGTGAGTCTGTGACAGTAGCCTCTGGGGCCAACGTC. It codes for CAISESVTVASGANV. The CDR3 in full is CAISESVTVASGANVLTF.

As regards this clone: The read ends 3 residues before the CDR3 terminus; that terminus is restored from the germline J gene. This chain links TRBV14 with TRBJ2-7; 12 bases map to TRBD2. CDR1 SGHDN and CDR2 FVKESK come from the germline V gene. This CDR3 region has 15 residues. V trimming: 6 bases; J trimming: 4 bases; junction bases outside the gene matches: 7. Incomplete CDR3 DNA: TGTGCCAGCAGTTCGCTAGCGGGAGGGCCTTACGAG. Its protein is CASSSLAGGPYE. Given in full, the CDR3 is CASSSLAGGPYEQYF. Using reference TRBV14 and TRBJ2-7 for the parts outside the CDR3, the full variable domain is EAGVTQFPSHSVIEKGQTVTLRCDPISGHDNLYWYRRVMGKEIKFLLHFVKESKQDESGMPNNRFLAERTGGTYSTLKVQPAELEDSGVYFCASSSLAGGPYEQYFGPGTRLTVT.

With respect to this clone: Sequencing ends 3 residues short of the CDR3 end; the germline J gene provides the rest. This chain links TRBV12-3 or TRBV12-4 with TRBJ2-7, with D possibly being TRBD1 (6 bases). Trimming shortened V by 5 bases and J by 2 bases, and 13 bases separated the two germline ends. CDR3 size: 14 residues. Here the CDR3 reads CASSIQGLAYEQYF. The CDR3 bases that were read are TGTGCCAGCAGTATCCAGGGGCTCGCCTACGAG.

About this clone itself: Coverage ceases 3 residues before the CDR3 finishes, and the germline J gene fills in the end. The V call is TRBV27, the J call TRBJ2-7, with 8 bases fitting TRBD2. V lost 4 bases to trimming and J lost 0 bases; unmatched junction nucleotides: 5. CDR3 length equals 15 residues. CDR1 is MNHEY and CDR2 is SMNVEV in the germline V gene (reference sequence). The CDR3 region is CASSWTGTSSYEQYF. The DNA read from the CDR3 is TGTGCCAGCAGTTGGACCGGGACTAGCTCCTACGAG.

Worth noting for this clone: Coverage ceases 3 residues before the CDR3 finishes, and the germline J gene fills in the end. This chain links TRBV19 with TRBJ1-3, with unresolved D. V dropped 1 base and J dropped 1 base, with 11 bases sitting between them. This CDR3 comprises 16 residues. CDR1 is LNHDA and CDR2 is SQIVND in the germline V gene (reference sequence). CDR3 sequence: CASSIASYSSGNTIYF. The part of the CDR3 DNA that was read is TGTGCCAGTAGTATAGCCTCCTACTCTTCTGGAAACACC.

As for this clone: The CDR3 end is not reached by the read, which stops 3 residues before it; the germline J gene fills it in. The chain links TRBV4-1 to TRBJ2-7; D assignment may be TRBD1 or TRBD2 (5 bases each). Trimming left V 3 bases short and J 6 bases short, with 12 bases between. CDR3 length equals 13 residues. CDR1 and CDR2 from the germline V gene are MGHRA and YSYEKL. CDR3 residues: CASSQRVGAEQYF. The sequenced part of the CDR3 DNA is TGCGCCAGCAGCCAGAGGGTAGGGGCCGAG.

Regarding this clone: Coverage ceases 3 residues before the CDR3 finishes, and the germline J gene fills in the end. This chain joins TRBV29-1 and TRBJ2-7; perhaps TRBD1 as D (5 bases). V lost 7 bases and J lost 2, with 12 bases in between. From germline, CDR1 is SQVTM and CDR2 ANQGSEA. This CDR3 region has 12 residues. CDR3 sequence: CSGTTEAYEQYF. The sequenced part of the CDR3 DNA is TGCAGCGGGACGACAGAAGCCTACGAG.

Points on this clone: Read data end 3 residues before the CDR3 end; the end is taken from the germline J gene. V usage is TRBV3-1 (or the pseudogene TRBV3-2) and J usage is TRBJ2-1, with 10 bases matching TRBD2. There are 16 residues in the CDR3. V gave up 4 bases and J gave up 9 bases; unmatched junction bases: 12. Germline loops: CDR1 LGHDT, CDR2 YNNKEL (reference sequence). The part of the CDR3 DNA that was read is TGTGCCAGCAGCCCAGCGGGAGGGCCAGTTAACGGTGAG. This gives the protein CASSPAGGPVNGE. The entire CDR3 protein is CASSPAGGPVNGEQFF.

With regard to this clone: The sequence runs out 3 residues before the end of the CDR3; the remainder is reconstructed from the germline J gene. J is TRBJ1-1 and V is TRBV2; no clear D gene. The length of the CDR3 is 13 residues. Trimming shortened V by 3 bases and J by 3 bases, and 8 bases separated the two germline ends. CDR1 and CDR2 (germline): SNHLY, FYNNEI. The CDR3 region is CASSDWSDTEAFF. The part of the CDR3 DNA that was read is TGTGCCAGCAGTGATTGGTCGGACACTGAA.

About this clone: The DNA ends 3 residues before the CDR3 does, and the rest of the CDR3 is filled in from the germline J gene. V usage is TRBV20-1 and J usage is TRBJ2-3; the D gene is possibly TRBD1 (6 bases). In germline, CDR1 is DFQATT, CDR2 SNEGSKA (reference sequence). CDR3 length: 13 residues. The sequenced CDR3 bases are TGCAGTGCTAGGGAAGACACTGGGGGCACG. It specifies CSAREDTGGT. The whole CDR3 protein reads CSAREDTGGTQYF.

CDR3: CSAERRDSHYEQYF. The CDR3 bases that were read are TGCAGTGCTGAAAGGAGGGACAGCCACTACGAG. This chain connects TRBV20-1 to TRBJ2-7; tentative D call: TRBD1 (7 bases). Read data end 3 residues before the CDR3 end; the end is taken from the germline J gene. CDR1 and CDR2 from the germline V gene are DFQATT and SNEGSKA (reference sequence). The CDR3 length is 14 residues. The germline V and J ends were trimmed by 5 bases and 3 bases, with 17 bases remaining between them.